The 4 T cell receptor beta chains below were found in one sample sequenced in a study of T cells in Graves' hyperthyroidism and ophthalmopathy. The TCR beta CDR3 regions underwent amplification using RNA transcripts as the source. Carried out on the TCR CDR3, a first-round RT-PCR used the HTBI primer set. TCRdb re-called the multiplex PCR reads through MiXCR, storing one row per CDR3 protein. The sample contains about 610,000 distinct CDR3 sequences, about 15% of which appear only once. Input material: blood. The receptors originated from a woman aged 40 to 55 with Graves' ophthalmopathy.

The CDR3 coding sequence is TGCAGCGCCGGGGGGGGGGAGACCCAGTACTTC. Translated: CSAGGGETQYF. V and J are TRBV29-1 and TRBJ2-5; 8 positions match TRBD2. Losses at the gene ends were 7 bases for V and 5 bases for J; bases not matched to a gene: 3. Germline CDR1 reads SQVTM; CDR2 reads ANQGSEA. This CDR3 contains 11 residues. Filled out from reference TRBV29-1 and TRBJ2-5, the complete variable domain reads SAVISQKPSRDICQRGTSLTIQCQVDSQVTMMFWYRQQPGQSLTLIATANQGSEATYESGFVIDKFPISRPNLTFSTLTVSNMSPEDSSIYLCSAGGGETQYFGPGTRLLVL.

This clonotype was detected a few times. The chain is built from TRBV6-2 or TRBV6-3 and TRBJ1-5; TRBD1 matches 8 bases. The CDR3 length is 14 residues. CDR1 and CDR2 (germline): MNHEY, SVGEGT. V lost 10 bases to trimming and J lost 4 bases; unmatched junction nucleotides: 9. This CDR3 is CATDQGAWNQPQHF. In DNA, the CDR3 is TGTGCCACCGACCAGGGGGCTTGGAATCAGCCCCAGCATTTT.

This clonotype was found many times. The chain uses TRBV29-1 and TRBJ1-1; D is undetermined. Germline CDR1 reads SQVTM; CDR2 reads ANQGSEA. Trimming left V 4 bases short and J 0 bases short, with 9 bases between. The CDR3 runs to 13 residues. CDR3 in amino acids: CSVVKGLNTEAFF. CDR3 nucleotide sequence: TGCAGCGTTGTAAAGGGTTTGAACACTGAAGCTTTCTTT.

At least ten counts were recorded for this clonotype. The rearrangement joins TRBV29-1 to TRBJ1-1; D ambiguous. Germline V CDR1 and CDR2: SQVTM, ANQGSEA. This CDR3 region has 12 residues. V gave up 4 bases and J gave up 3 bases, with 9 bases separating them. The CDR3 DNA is TGCAGCGTTGCAGTCGCAGACACTGAAGCTTTCTTT. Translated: CSVAVADTEAFF.